This entry lists 5 T cell receptor beta chains sequenced from one sample in a study of cytomegalovirus exposure and HLA in healthy donors. Amplification used 60 Vbeta primers and 13 Jbeta primers. Sequencing was performed with immunoSEQ multiplex PCR; in TCRdb, only in-frame clones are kept and a portion is missing. This sample has some 120,000 clones, with roughly 15% found just once. Sequencing input: PBMCs. These receptors came from a woman aged 18-35 years in good health and CMV-seronegative.

V is TRBV6-1 and J is TRBJ2-1, with 8 bases that match TRBD2. Germline loops: CDR1 MNHNS, CDR2 SASEGT. This CDR3 has 17 amino acids. After removal of 1 base from V and 4 bases from J, the junction contained 9 bases not matched to a gene. Here the CDR3 DNA reads TGTGCCAGCAGTGAAGGAAGCGGGAGAGGGTCATACAATGAGCAGTTCTTC. The encoded protein is CASSEGSGRGSYNEQFF.

The table lists this clone with a few counts. The identical CDR3 is also encoded by other nucleotide sequences in the sample. The rearrangement joins TRBV5-1 to TRBJ2-5, with D perhaps TRBD2 (6 bases). V lost 4 bases and J 1 base, leaving 11 bases between the germline ends. CDR3 length equals 14 residues. Germline V gene sequence: CDR1 SGHRS, CDR2 YFSETQ. In nucleotides, the CDR3 is TGCGCCAGCAGCACAAGCGGGCCCCAAGAGACCCAGTACTTC. Translating it yields CASSTSGPQETQYF.

The table lists this clone with a few counts. The chain couples TRBV28 to TRBJ1-3, with D possibly TRBD1 on 5 matching bases. This CDR3 contains 14 residues. Germline V gene data show CDR1 as MDHEN and CDR2 as SYDVKM. For the CDR3, the DNA is TGTTCTTGCGGGGGTGCGGAGTCTGGAAACACCATATATTTT. It yields the protein CSCGGAESGNTIYF.

Note on this clone: The CDR3 carries no conserved terminal phenylalanine or tryptophan, so it likely arises from a read error. No DNA is shown, since the ends of the CDR3 on it are uncertain; the CDR3 is the one TCRdb lists. The rearrangement joins TRBV6-5 to TRBJ2-3; TRBD1 is the table's D call and was not checked against the DNA. A total of 15 residues make up the CDR3, ends included. Per the germline V gene, CDR1 is MNHEY and CDR2 is SVGAGI. The CDR3 sequence is CASSYMDMGTDTKYL.

This sequence joins TRBV5-4 and TRBJ1-2; no reliable D call. Trimming stripped 4 bases from V and 6 bases from J, with 16 bases between. This CDR3 spans 14 amino acids. In germline, CDR1 is SGHNT, CDR2 YYREEE (reference sequence). CDR3 sequence: CASSAGGSENGYTF. The CDR3 DNA reads TGTGCCAGCAGCGCCGGAGGGAGTGAGAATGGCTACACCTTC.